This is a list of T cell receptor beta chains from one sample in a study of CD8 T cells in Susac syndrome. TCRdb analysed the immunoSEQ multiplex PCR reads with MiXCR anew, one entry per CDR3 protein. The table lists about 300,000 distinct CDR3 sequences, roughly 85% of them singletons, with roughly 0.21% in the top ten. Sequenced: CD8+ T cells from PBMCs. Receptor source: a human donor with multiple sclerosis. The CDR3 runs from the conserved cysteine through the conserved F or W. Fields, in order: clone size, V gene, D gene, J gene, CDR3 DNA, CDR3 protein. The D gene is left open where the match is weak. A clone size is listed for some rows: how often the clone was seen (once, few, many), or a class if it is expanded.

>.|TRBV3-1|TRBD2|TRBJ2-3
TGTGCCAGCAGCCACCCCGGGGTAGCGGGAGTAGGAACGCAGTATTTT
CASSHPGVAGVGTQYF
>.|TRBV6-1|TRBD2|TRBJ2-1
TGTGCCAGCAGTGAACTGGGACTAGCGGAAAAGTTCTTC
CASSELGLAEKFF
>.|TRBV28|TRBD2|TRBJ2-1
TGTGCCAGCAGTCTCCTACGGGGGAGGGCAAATGATGAGCAGTTCTTC
CASSLLRGRANDEQFF
>.|TRBV28|.|TRBJ2-7
TGTGCCAGCAGTTTATTGGAAGGGAACTCCTACGAGCAGTACTTC
CASSLLEGNSYEQYF
>.|TRBV4-3|TRBD1|TRBJ2-7
TGCGCCAGCAGCCAAGGGACAGGGGACTACGAGCAGTACTTC
CASSQGTGDYEQYF
>.|TRBV27|.|TRBJ2-3
TGTGCCACCTCGGGACTGCCTGGCACAGATACGCAGTATTTT
CATSGLPGTDTQYF
>.|TRBV12-3/TRBV12-4|.|TRBJ2-1
TGTGCCAGCAGTTTCCACCCGGGACAACCCGATGAGCAGTTCTTC
CASSFHPGQPDEQFF
>.|TRBV29-1|.|TRBJ2-2
TGCAGCGTTGGGGGGCTTGACACCGGGGAGCTGTTTTTT
CSVGGLDTGELFF
>.|TRBV7-9|.|TRBJ2-7
TGTGCCAGCAGCTTATTTTATAACGAGCAGTACTTC
CASSLFYNEQYF
>once|TRBV7-6|.|TRBJ1-3
TGTGCCAGCAGCCTGCTCGGACAGAGCTCTGGAAACACCATATATTTT
CASSLLGQSSGNTIYF
>few|TRBV6-5|TRBD1|TRBJ2-5
TGTGCCAGCAGTTACGGTATGAGGGGGCGAGAGACCCAGTACTTC
CASSYGMRGRETQYF
>.|TRBV12-3/TRBV12-4|.|TRBJ2-7
TGTGCCAGCAGTTCCTCGGACCCCGGGGAGCAGTACTTC
CASSSSDPGEQYF
>.|TRBV5-4|TRBD1|TRBJ2-7
TGTGCCAGCAGATTCGGACAGGGAGGTCCCTACGAGCAGTACTTC
CASRFGQGGPYEQYF
>.|TRBV6-2/TRBV6-3|TRBD2|TRBJ2-1
TGTGCCAGCAGTTACTCCAACCGGACTAGCGGGAGATATGAGCAGTTCTTC
CASSYSNRTSGRYEQFF
>.|TRBV5-1|TRBD2|TRBJ2-5
TGCGCCAGCAGCTTGTACTGGCGGGAGGGCCAGGAGACCCAGTACTTC
CASSLYWREGQETQYF
>.|TRBV15|.|TRBJ1-5
TGTGCCACCGAGGACGGTAGCAATCAGCCCCAGCATTTT
CATEDGSNQPQHF
>.|TRBV6-1|.|TRBJ2-6
TGTGCCAGCAGGCCTTATCCTGTAAGGTCGGGGGCCAACGTCCTGACTTTC
CASRPYPVRSGANVLTF
>.|TRBV7-2|.|TRBJ1-3
TGTGCCAGCAGCTTAGCTGCAGGGGGAAACACCATATATTTT
CASSLAAGGNTIYF
>.|TRBV7-9|.|TRBJ2-1
TGTGCCAGCAGCTTAACCCCAAGCATAACAAATGAGCAGTTCTTC
CASSLTPSITNEQFF
>.|TRBV11-2|TRBD1|TRBJ2-1
TGTGCCAGCAGCCTCCGGCCGGCCCAGGGGGATGAGCAGTTCTTC
CASSLRPAQGDEQFF
>few|TRBV19|.|TRBJ1-1
TGTGCCAGTAGTTTCCAGGGAACCACTGAAGCTTTCTTT
CASSFQGTTEAFF
>.|TRBV7-9|.|TRBJ1-1
TGTGCCAGCAGCCAGGCAGGGACGGGGAACACTGAAGCTTTCTTT
CASSQAGTGNTEAFF
>few|TRBV5-6|TRBD1|TRBJ2-7
TGTGCCAGCAGCTACTCGACAGGGCTAGGCGAGCAGTACTTC
CASSYSTGLGEQYF
>.|TRBV2|TRBD2|TRBJ2-5
TGTGCCAGCAGTGAACCCCCCTATGCGACTAGCACAGAGACCCAGTACTTC
CASSEPPYATSTETQYF
>.|TRBV27|TRBD2|TRBJ2-7
TGTGCCAGCAGCTCCCCCCCTAGCGGGACAAACGAGCAGTACTTC
CASSSPPSGTNEQYF
>.|TRBV30|.|TRBJ1-2
TGTGCCTGGAGTTCGGGTATTGATGGCTACACCTTC
CAWSSGIDGYTF
>.|TRBV29-1|.|TRBJ1-2
TGCAGCGTTGAAGATCAGGAGGGGGATTTGTACTATGGCTACACCTTC
CSVEDQEGDLYYGYTF
>few|TRBV9|.|TRBJ2-6
TGTGCCAGCAGCGTACACTCAGCCAGCGCGGGGGCCAACGTCCTGACTTTC
CASSVHSASAGANVLTF
>.|TRBV28|.|TRBJ1-5
TGTGCCAGCAGACCCGAAGGGGAGCAGGATCAGCCCCAGCATTTT
CASRPEGEQDQPQHF
>.|TRBV23-1|.|TRBJ1-4
TGCGCCAGCAGTCAATCGGACCACCTGTGGTGTGAAAAACTGTTTTTT
CASSQSDHLWCEKLFF
>.|TRBV14|.|TRBJ2-7
TGTGCCAGCAGCCAAGGGGGCTTTGGCTACGAGCAGTACTTC
CASSQGGFGYEQYF
>.|TRBV29-1|.|TRBJ2-7
TGCAGCGTCCGGGACGGTGTCTACGAGCAGTACTTC
CSVRDGVYEQYF
>.|TRBV9|.|TRBJ1-4
TGTGCCAGCAGCATAGGGGCGAGGGGAACTAATGAAAAACTGTTTTTT
CASSIGARGTNEKLFF
>.|TRBV12-3/TRBV12-4|.|TRBJ2-1
TGTGCCAGCACCTACGGGCCGTACAATGAGCAGTTCTTC
CASTYGPYNEQFF
>.|TRBV11-2|.|TRBJ1-1
TGTGCCAGCAGCTTTAGGCCTGCCTGGAATTCAATGAACACTGAAGCTTTCTTT
CASSFRPAWNSMNTEAFF
>.|TRBV4-3|.|TRBJ2-2
TGCGCCAGCAGCCCCGGCTCTTCGGGCAGCTACACCGGGGAGCTGTTTTTT
CASSPGSSGSYTGELFF
>.|TRBV10-3|.|TRBJ2-1
TGTGCCATCAGTGCACGAGCGGCGGTAAATGAGCAGTTCTTC
CAISARAAVNEQFF
>.|TRBV6-6|.|TRBJ1-2
TGTGCCAGCAATTTGACAGTTATCTATGGCTACACCTTC
CASNLTVIYGYTF
>.|TRBV10-2|.|TRBJ2-7
TGCGCCAGCAGTACAGGGTCTCTTAGCTCCTACGAGCAGTACTTC
CASSTGSLSSYEQYF
>.|TRBV28|TRBD2|TRBJ2-2
TGTGCCAGCAGTTTATTAGCGGGAGTTTCCGAGCTGTTTTTT
CASSLLAGVSELFF
>.|TRBV10-2|.|TRBJ2-7
TGCGCCAGCAGTGAGCCACCAACAGGTTTCACCTACGAGCAGTACTTC
CASSEPPTGFTYEQYF
>.|TRBV6-2/TRBV6-3|.|TRBJ2-3
TGTGCCAGCAGTTTGACTCGTACAGATACGCAGTATTTT
CASSLTRTDTQYF
>.|TRBV19|TRBD1|TRBJ2-7
TGTGCCAGTAGTACCGGGACAGTCTACGAGCAGTACTTC
CASSTGTVYEQYF
>.|TRBV5-4|.|TRBJ2-3
TGTGCCAGCAGCCCCGGGATAAGCACAGATACGCAGTATTTT
CASSPGISTDTQYF
>once|TRBV28|.|TRBJ1-1
TGTGCCAGCAGTCCCGCGGGGGACACTGAAGCTTTCTTT
CASSPAGDTEAFF
>.|TRBV27|.|TRBJ2-1
TGTGCCAGCAGTACAAGCGGCCCAGCCTACAATGAGCAGTTCTTC
CASSTSGPAYNEQFF
>.|TRBV12-3/TRBV12-4|.|TRBJ2-5
TGTGCCAGCAGTGTACAGGGCCGGGAGACCCAGTACTTC
CASSVQGRETQYF
>.|TRBV24-1|.|TRBJ2-3
TGTGCCACCAGTGGGGGGGAGTCCGCGGATACGCAGTATTTT
CATSGGESADTQYF
>.|TRBV7-9|.|TRBJ2-1
TGTGCCAGCAGCGGCCCCCTGACTGTTCCCAATGAGCAGTTCTTC
CASSGPLTVPNEQFF
>.|TRBV15|TRBD2|TRBJ2-1
TGTGCCACCAGCAGAGATTGGCTAGCGGTCTACAATGAGCAGTTCTTC
CATSRDWLAVYNEQFF
>once|TRBV4-1|.|TRBJ2-3
TGCGCCAGCAGCCAAAGGCCAGGATTACCGGGACTGCTCGAAGATACGCAGTATTTT
CASSQRPGLPGLLEDTQYF